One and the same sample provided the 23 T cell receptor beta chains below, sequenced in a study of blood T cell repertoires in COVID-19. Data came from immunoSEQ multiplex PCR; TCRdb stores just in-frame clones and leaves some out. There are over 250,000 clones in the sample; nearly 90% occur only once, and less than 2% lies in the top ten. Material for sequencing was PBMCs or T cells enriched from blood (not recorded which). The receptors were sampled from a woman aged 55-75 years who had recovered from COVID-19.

CDR3 coding DNA: TGTGCCAGCAGTTTAGGAGGCTTAGGATCACCCCTCCACTTT. Translating gives CASSLGGLGSPLHF. This rearrangement joins TRBV28 to TRBJ1-6; D uncertain. Trimming cost V 2 bases and J 10 bases, with 12 bases left between them. The CDR3 runs to 14 residues. The germline gives CDR1 MDHEN, CDR2 SYDVKM. The whole variable domain, filled in from reference TRBV28 and TRBJ1-6, reads DVKVTQSSRYLVKRTGEKVFLECVQDMDHENMFWYRQDPGLGLRLIYFSYDVKMKEKGDIPEGYSVSREKKERFSLILESASTNQTSMYLCASSLGGLGSPLHFGNGTRLTVT.

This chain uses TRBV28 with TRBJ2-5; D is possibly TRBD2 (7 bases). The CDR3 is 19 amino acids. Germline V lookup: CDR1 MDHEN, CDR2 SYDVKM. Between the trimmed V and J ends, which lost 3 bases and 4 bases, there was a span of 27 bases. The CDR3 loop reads CASSLGPMGGRLRGETQYF. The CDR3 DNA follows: TGTGCCAGCAGTTTGGGGCCAATGGGGGGGCGCCTTAGGGGAGAGACCCAGTACTTC.

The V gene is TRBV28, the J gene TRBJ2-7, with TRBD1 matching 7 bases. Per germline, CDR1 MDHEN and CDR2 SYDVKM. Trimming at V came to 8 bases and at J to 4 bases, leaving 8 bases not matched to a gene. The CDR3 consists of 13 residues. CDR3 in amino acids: CASVRGREYEQYF. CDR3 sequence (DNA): TGTGCCAGCGTAAGGGGGCGCGAATACGAGCAGTACTTC.

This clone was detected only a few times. The CDR3 loop is CASETTGEVNTEAFF. The CDR3 DNA reads TGTGCCAGTGAAACGACAGGGGAAGTGAACACTGAAGCTTTCTTT. This chain links TRBV19 with TRBJ1-1; 8 bases are shared with TRBD1. The CDR3 contains 15 residues. V was pared by 8 bases and J by 0 bases, with 8 bases of the junction left unmatched. Per the germline V gene, CDR1 is LNHDA and CDR2 is SQIVND (reference sequence).

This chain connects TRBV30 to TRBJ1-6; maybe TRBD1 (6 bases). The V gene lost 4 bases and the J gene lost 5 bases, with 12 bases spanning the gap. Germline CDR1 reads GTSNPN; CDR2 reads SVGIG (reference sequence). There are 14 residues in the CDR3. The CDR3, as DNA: TGTGCCTGGAACCGGGGGGCGGATAATTCACCCCTCCACTTT. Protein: CAWNRGADNSPLHF.

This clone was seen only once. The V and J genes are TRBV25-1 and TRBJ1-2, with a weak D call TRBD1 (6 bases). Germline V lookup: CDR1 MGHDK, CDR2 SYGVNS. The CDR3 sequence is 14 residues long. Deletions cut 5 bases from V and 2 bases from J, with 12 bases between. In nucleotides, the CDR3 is TGTGCCAGCAGTAAAGGGACACGGAACTATGGCTACACCTTC. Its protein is CASSKGTRNYGYTF.

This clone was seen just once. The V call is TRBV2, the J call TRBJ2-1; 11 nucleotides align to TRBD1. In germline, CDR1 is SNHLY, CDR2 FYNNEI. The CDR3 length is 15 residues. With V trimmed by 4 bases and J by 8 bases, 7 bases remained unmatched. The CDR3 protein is CASSAYRDRGDEQFF. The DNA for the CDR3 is TGTGCCAGCAGTGCTTACCGGGACAGGGGGGATGAGCAGTTCTTC.

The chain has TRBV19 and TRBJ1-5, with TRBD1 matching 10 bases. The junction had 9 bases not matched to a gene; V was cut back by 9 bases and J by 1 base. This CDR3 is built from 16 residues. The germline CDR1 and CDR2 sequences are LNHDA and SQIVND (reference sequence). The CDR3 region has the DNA TGTGCCAGCTTGGACCGGGACAGGGGCAGCAATCAGCCCCAGCATTTT. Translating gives CASLDRDRGSNQPQHF.

CDR3 coding DNA: TGCGCCAGCAGTGAGTTTGATAGGGGGCGATTCGGGGAGCTGTTTTTT. Translated, it gives CASSEFDRGRFGELFF. The chain has TRBV10-1 and TRBJ2-2, with 7 bases identical to TRBD1. Germline CDR1 is WNHNN and CDR2 is SYGVQD (reference sequence). There are 16 residues in the CDR3. V shed 1 base and J 7 bases; nucleotides not matched to a gene: 9.

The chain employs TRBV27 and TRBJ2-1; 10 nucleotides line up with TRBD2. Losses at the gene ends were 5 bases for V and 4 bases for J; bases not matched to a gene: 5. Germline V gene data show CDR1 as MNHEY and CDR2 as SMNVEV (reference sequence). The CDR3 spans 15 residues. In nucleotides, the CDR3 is TGTGCCAGCAGTGCAGGACTAGCGGTTTACAATGAGCAGTTCTTC. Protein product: CASSAGLAVYNEQFF.

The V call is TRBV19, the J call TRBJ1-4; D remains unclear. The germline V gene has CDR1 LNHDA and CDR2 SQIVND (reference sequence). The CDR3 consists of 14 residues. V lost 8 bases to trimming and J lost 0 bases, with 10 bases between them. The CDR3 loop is CASWSPTTNEKLFF. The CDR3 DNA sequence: TGTGCCAGTTGGAGTCCGACAACTAATGAAAAACTGTTTTTT.

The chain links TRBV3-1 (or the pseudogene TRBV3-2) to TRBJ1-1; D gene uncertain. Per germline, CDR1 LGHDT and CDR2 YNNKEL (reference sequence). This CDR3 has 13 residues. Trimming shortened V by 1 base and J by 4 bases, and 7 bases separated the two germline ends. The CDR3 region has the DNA TGTGCCAGCAGCCAAGTGGCTTTCACTGAAGCTTTCTTT. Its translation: CASSQVAFTEAFF.

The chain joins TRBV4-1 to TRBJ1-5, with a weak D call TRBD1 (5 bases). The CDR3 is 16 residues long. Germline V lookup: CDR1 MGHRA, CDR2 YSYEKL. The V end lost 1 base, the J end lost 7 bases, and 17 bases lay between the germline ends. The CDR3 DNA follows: TGCGCCAGCAGCCAAGGCTGGGGGAGGGGAAAACAGCCCCAGCATTTT. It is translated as CASSQGWGRGKQPQHF.

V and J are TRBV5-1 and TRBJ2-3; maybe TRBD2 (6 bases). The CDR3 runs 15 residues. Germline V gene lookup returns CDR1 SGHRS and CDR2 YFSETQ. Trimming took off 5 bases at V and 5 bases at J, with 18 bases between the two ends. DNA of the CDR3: TGCGCCAGCAGTCTTCTAGCGCCCCAAAAAGATACGCAGTATTTT. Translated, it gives CASSLLAPQKDTQYF.

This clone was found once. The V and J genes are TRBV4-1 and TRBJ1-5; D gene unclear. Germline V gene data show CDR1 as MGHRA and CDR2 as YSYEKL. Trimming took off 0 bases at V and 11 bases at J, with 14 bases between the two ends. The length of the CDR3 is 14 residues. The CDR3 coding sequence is TGCGCCAGCAGCCAAGAAAGCCCTCTCGGGGCCCAGCATTTT. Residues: CASSQESPLGAQHF.

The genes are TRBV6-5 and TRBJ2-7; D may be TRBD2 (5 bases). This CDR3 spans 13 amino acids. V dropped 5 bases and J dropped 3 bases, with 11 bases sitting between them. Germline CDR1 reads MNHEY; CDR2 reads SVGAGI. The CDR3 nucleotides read TGTGCCAGCAGTCCCCCGGGGAGCTACGAGCAGTACTTC. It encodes CASSPPGSYEQYF.

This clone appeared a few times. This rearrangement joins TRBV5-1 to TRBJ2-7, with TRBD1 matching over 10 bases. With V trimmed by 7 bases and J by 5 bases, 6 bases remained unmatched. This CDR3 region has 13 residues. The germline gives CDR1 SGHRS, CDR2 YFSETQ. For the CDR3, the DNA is TGCGCCAGCGGCCTCGGGACAGGGGACGAGCAGTACTTC. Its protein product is CASGLGTGDEQYF.

The CDR3 coding sequence is TGTGCCAGCCGGAGACAGGAGCCAACCTACGAGCAGTACTTC. The encoded protein is CASRRQEPTYEQYF. The chain joins TRBV28 to TRBJ2-7; D may be TRBD1 (6 bases). Germline V CDR1 and CDR2: MDHEN, SYDVKM. The CDR3 covers 14 residues. The ends were cut back, 8 bases at V and 2 bases at J, with 16 bases in the middle. Looking up the rest from reference TRBV28 and TRBJ2-7 gives the full variable domain: DVKVTQSSRYLVKRTGEKVFLECVQDMDHENMFWYRQDPGLGLRLIYFSYDVKMKEKGDIPEGYSVSREKKERFSLILESASTNQTSMYLCASRRQEPTYEQYFGPGTRLTVT.

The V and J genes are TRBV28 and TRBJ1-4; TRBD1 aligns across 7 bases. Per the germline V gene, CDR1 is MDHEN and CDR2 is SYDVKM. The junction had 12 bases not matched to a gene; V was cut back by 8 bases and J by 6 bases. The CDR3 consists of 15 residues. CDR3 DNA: TGTGCCAGCGTTAACAGGGGCGCAAGATATGAAAAACTGTTTTTT. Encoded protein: CASVNRGARYEKLFF.

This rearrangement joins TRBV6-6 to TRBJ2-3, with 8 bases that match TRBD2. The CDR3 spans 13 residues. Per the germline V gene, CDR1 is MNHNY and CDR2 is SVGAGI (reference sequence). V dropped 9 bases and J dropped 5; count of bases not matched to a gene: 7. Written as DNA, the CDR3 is TGTGCCAGTGGGCGGGAGGTTGGAGATACGCAGTATTTT. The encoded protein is CASGREVGDTQYF.

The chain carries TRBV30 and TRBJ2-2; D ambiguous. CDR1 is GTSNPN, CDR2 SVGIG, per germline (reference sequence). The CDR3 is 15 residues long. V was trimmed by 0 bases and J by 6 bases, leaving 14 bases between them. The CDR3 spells CAWSVAAGLAGELFF. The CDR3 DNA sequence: TGTGCCTGGAGTGTTGCTGCTGGGCTCGCCGGGGAGCTGTTTTTT.

As DNA, the CDR3 is TGTGCCAGCTGGGACAGGGGGTTATACGAGCAGTACTTC. Protein product: CASWDRGLYEQYF. The rearrangement uses TRBV28 and TRBJ2-7; 11 nucleotides match TRBD1. Germline assignment: CDR1 MDHEN and CDR2 SYDVKM. This CDR3 has 13 residues. With 8 bases clipped from V and 4 bases from J, the junction kept 4 bases outside the gene matches. The full variable domain, completed using reference TRBV28 and TRBJ2-7, is DVKVTQSSRYLVKRTGEKVFLECVQDMDHENMFWYRQDPGLGLRLIYFSYDVKMKEKGDIPEGYSVSREKKERFSLILESASTNQTSMYLCASWDRGLYEQYFGPGTRLTVT.

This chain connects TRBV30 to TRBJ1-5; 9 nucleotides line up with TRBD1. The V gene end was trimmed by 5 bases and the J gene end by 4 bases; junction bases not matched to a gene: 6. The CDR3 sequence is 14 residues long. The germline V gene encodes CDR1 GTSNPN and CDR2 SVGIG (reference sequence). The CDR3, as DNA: TGTGCCTGGGCACCGGGACAGGGAAATCAGCCCCAGCATTTT. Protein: CAWAPGQGNQPQHF. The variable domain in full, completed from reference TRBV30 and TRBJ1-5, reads SQTIHQWPATLVQPVGSPLSLECTVEGTSNPNLYWYRQAAGRGLQLLFYSVGIGQISSEVPQNLSASRPQDRQFILSSKKLLLSDSGFYLCAWAPGQGNQPQHFGDGTRLSIL.